The next 31 T cell receptor beta chains were all read from a single sample in a study of cytomegalovirus exposure and HLA in healthy donors. It was with 60 Vbeta and 13 Jbeta primers that the PCR ran. Assay: immunoSEQ multiplex PCR; the TCRdb copy retains only in-frame clones and omits some. The table includes some 120,000 clones, roughly 80% detected once. The sample was PBMCs. These receptors were taken from a man aged 40-49 years in good health and CMV-seronegative.

The CDR3, as DNA: TGTGCCTGGAGTGTACGGGGGGTAGCGGGGCGCACAGATACGCAGTATTTT. It translates to CAWSVRGVAGRTDTQYF. This chain uses TRBV30 with TRBJ2-3, with 8 bases matching TRBD2. Germline assignment: CDR1 GTSNPN and CDR2 SVGIG (reference sequence). This CDR3 region has 17 residues. V trimming: 0 bases; J trimming: 1 base; junction bases outside the gene matches: 9. Complete variable domain (other parts from reference TRBV30 and TRBJ2-3): SQTIHQWPATLVQPVGSPLSLECTVEGTSNPNLYWYRQAAGRGLQLLFYSVGIGQISSEVPQNLSASRPQDRQFILSSKKLLLSDSGFYLCAWSVRGVAGRTDTQYFGPGTRLTVL.

The J gene is TRBJ2-5, the V gene TRBV6-5, with D perhaps TRBD2 (6 bases). The V and J ends lost 0 bases and 0 bases respectively, with 11 bases between them. Germline-derived CDR1 and CDR2 are MNHEY and SVGAGI. The CDR3 extends over 16 amino acids. DNA of the CDR3: TGTGCCAGCAGTTACTCAATAGCGGAGTACCAAGAGACCCAGTACTTC. This gives the protein CASSYSIAEYQETQYF.

V usage is TRBV5-1 and J usage is TRBJ2-7; the match to TRBD1 covers 9 bases. The CDR3 length is 14 residues. Per germline, CDR1 SGHRS and CDR2 YFSETQ. J gave up 5 bases and V 6 bases, and 9 bases lay outside the gene matches. In DNA form, the CDR3 reads TGCGCCAGCACGAGAGGGACAGGGTTGAACGAGCAGTACTTC. Amino acids: CASTRGTGLNEQYF. The variable domain in full, completed from reference TRBV5-1 and TRBJ2-7, reads KAGVTQTPRYLIKTRGQQVTLSCSPISGHRSVSWYQQTPGQGLQFLFEYFSETQRNKGNFPGRFSGRQFSNSRSEMNVSTLELGDSALYLCASTRGTGLNEQYFGPGTRLTVT.

The rearrangement joins TRBV5-1 to TRBJ2-1; TRBD2 matches at 10 bases. V gave up 1 base and J gave up 8 bases; unmatched junction bases: 6. Germline V gene sequence: CDR1 SGHRS, CDR2 YFSETQ. This CDR3 has 15 residues. CDR3 DNA: TGCGCCAGCAGCTTGAGGTCTAGCGGGAGTTATGAGCAGTTCTTC. It codes for CASSLRSSGSYEQFF.

The chain combines TRBV6-1 with TRBJ2-5; 7 nucleotides agree with TRBD1. V lost 5 bases to trimming and J lost 5 bases; unmatched junction nucleotides: 11. The CDR3 runs to 15 residues. Germline CDR1 reads MNHNS; CDR2 reads SASEGT. The CDR3 DNA sequence: TGTGCCAGCAGTCCCCGGACAGGATCACGGGAGACCCAGTACTTC. Amino acids: CASSPRTGSRETQYF.

Worth noting for this clone: Other DNA sequences within the sample encode an identical CDR3. The rearrangement joins TRBV10-3 to TRBJ2-2; 8 bases agree with TRBD1. The CDR3 length is 15 residues. Germline trimming cut 5 bases from V and 4 bases from J; bases unmatched to any gene: 6. Germline CDR1 ENHRY, CDR2 SYGVKD. The CDR3 spells CAISQDRGGTGELFF. The CDR3, as DNA: TGTGCCATCAGTCAAGACAGGGGAGGCACCGGGGAGCTGTTTTTT.

The chain is built from TRBV7-8 and TRBJ2-7; the match to TRBD2 covers 9 bases. The CDR3 is 14 residues long. The germline gives CDR1 SGHVS, CDR2 FQNEAQ. V was pared by 7 bases and J by 4 bases, with 8 bases of the junction left unmatched. CDR3 protein: CASTRREGRYEQYF. In DNA form, the CDR3 reads TGTGCCAGCACAAGGCGGGAGGGCCGGTACGAGCAGTACTTC.

The V call is TRBV7-9, the J call TRBJ2-7, with TRBD2 identical over 7 bases. Germline V gene data show CDR1 as SEHNR and CDR2 as FQNEAQ (reference sequence). V lost 4 bases and J lost 0; bases outside the gene matches: 6. The CDR3 spans 15 residues. CDR3 sequence reads: CASSSSGTSSYEQYF. The CDR3, as DNA: TGTGCCAGCAGCTCTAGCGGAACTAGCTCCTACGAGCAGTACTTC.

This clone was observed a few times. The J gene is TRBJ1-6, the V gene TRBV30; D gene unclear. This CDR3 comprises 14 residues. Germline V gene lookup returns CDR1 GTSNPN and CDR2 SVGIG (reference sequence). V lost 1 base and J 0 bases, leaving 4 bases between the germline ends. The CDR3: CAWSERSYNSPLHF. Here the CDR3 DNA reads TGTGCCTGGAGTGAGCGCTCCTATAATTCACCCCTCCACTTT.

The chain joins TRBV2 to TRBJ1-1; 9 bases fit TRBD1. CDR1 and CDR2 from the germline V gene are SNHLY and FYNNEI. CDR3 length equals 13 residues. Trimming removed 7 bases from V and 3 bases from J; junction bases left unmatched: 3. CDR3 sequence reads: CASIRDRDTEAFF. The CDR3 DNA follows: TGTGCCAGCATCAGGGACAGGGACACTGAAGCTTTCTTT.

This clone was found a few times. V usage is TRBV18 and J usage is TRBJ1-1; 9 bases align to TRBD1. CDR1 and CDR2 (germline): KGHSH, LQKENI. V lost 6 bases to trimming and J lost 13 bases; unmatched junction nucleotides: 12. The CDR3 runs to 13 residues. The CDR3 is CASSPGQGIGFFF. The CDR3 region has the DNA TGTGCCAGCTCCCCTGGACAGGGGATCGGCTTTTTCTTT.

V and J are TRBV5-4 and TRBJ2-1, with TRBD2 matching over 13 bases. V lost 5 bases, J lost 2 bases, and 13 bases stayed unmatched. The CDR3 sequence is 19 residues long. CDR1 and CDR2 from the germline V gene are SGHNT and YYREEE (reference sequence). CDR3 protein: CASRKSKTSGRGAYNEQFF. CDR3 coding DNA: TGTGCCAGCAGGAAATCAAAAACTAGCGGGAGGGGAGCCTACAATGAGCAGTTCTTC.

The gene calls are TRBV2 and TRBJ1-4, with TRBD1 matching over 9 bases. The CDR3 is made up of 15 amino acids. In germline, CDR1 is SNHLY, CDR2 FYNNEI. V shed 5 bases and J 3 bases; nucleotides not matched to a gene: 4. The CDR3 sequence is CASSLNRGPNEKLFF. In nucleotides, the CDR3 is TGTGCCAGCAGTCTAAACAGGGGGCCTAATGAAAAACTGTTTTTT.

The J gene is TRBJ1-2, the V gene TRBV4-1; D remains unclear. CDR3 size: 15 residues. V lost 1 base and J 0 bases, leaving 9 bases between the germline ends. In germline, CDR1 is MGHRA, CDR2 YSYEKL. This chain's CDR3 is CASSQGLGTNYGYTF. In nucleotides, the CDR3 is TGCGCCAGCAGCCAAGGGCTCGGGACTAACTATGGCTACACCTTC.

This chain's CDR3 is CASSLTGYYEQYF. Written as DNA, the CDR3 is TGCGCCAGCAGCCTGACAGGGTACTACGAGCAGTACTTC. The gene calls are TRBV5-1 and TRBJ2-7; 7 bases match TRBD1. The CDR3 spans 13 residues. Trimming cost V 4 bases and J 3 bases; bases outside gene matches: 4. Germline V CDR1 and CDR2: SGHRS, YFSETQ.

This rearrangement joins TRBV10-1 to TRBJ2-1; no reliable D call. The V end lost 3 bases, the J end lost 15 bases, and 15 bases lay between the germline ends. Germline V lookup: CDR1 WNHNN, CDR2 SYGVQD (reference sequence). The CDR3 is made up of 12 amino acids. The CDR3 DNA reads TGCGCCAGCAGTGATGCCGCCAGCGTGCGGTTCTTC. It codes for CASSDAASVRFF.

V usage is TRBV5-4 and J usage is TRBJ1-5; TRBD1 matches at 10 bases. J was trimmed by 7 bases and V by 0 bases; bases with no gene match: 1. This CDR3 has 14 amino acids. Germline V gives CDR1 SGHNT, CDR2 YYREEE (reference sequence). The CDR3 region is CASSLGGQGQPQHF. The CDR3 nucleotides read TGTGCCAGCAGCTTGGGGGGACAGGGGCAGCCCCAGCATTTT.

This clone was recorded a few times. Distinct nucleotide sequences in the sample also encode this CDR3. This sequence joins TRBV6-1 and TRBJ1-5; no reliable D call. V was shortened by 0 bases and J by 7 bases, with 10 bases between the two germline ends. This CDR3 has 14 amino acids. CDR1 and CDR2 (germline): MNHNS, SASEGT. This CDR3 reads CASSEAPVNQPQHF. CDR3 DNA sequence: TGTGCCAGCAGTGAAGCCCCAGTTAACCAGCCCCAGCATTTT.

V and J are TRBV18 and TRBJ1-5, with 7 bases aligning to TRBD1. There are 14 residues in the CDR3. V shed 3 bases and J 4 bases; nucleotides not matched to a gene: 3. The V gene's germline CDR1 is KGHSH and CDR2 LQKENI. The chain's CDR3 is CASSPGDRNQPQHF. CDR3 nucleotides: TGTGCCAGCTCACCGGGGGACAGAAATCAGCCCCAGCATTTT.

The J gene is TRBJ2-5, the V gene TRBV29-1; D might be TRBD1 (6 bases). Trimming shortened V by 6 bases and J by 1 base, and 15 bases separated the two germline ends. The CDR3 runs 14 residues. The germline V gene encodes CDR1 SQVTM and CDR2 ANQGSEA. CDR3 region: CSVAGTLAQETQYF. The CDR3 DNA follows: TGCAGCGTCGCTGGGACACTGGCCCAAGAGACCCAGTACTTC. Full variable domain (remainder filled in from reference TRBV29-1 and TRBJ2-5): SAVISQKPSRDICQRGTSLTIQCQVDSQVTMMFWYRQQPGQSLTLIATANQGSEATYESGFVIDKFPISRPNLTFSTLTVSNMSPEDSSIYLCSVAGTLAQETQYFGPGTRLLVL.

The gene calls are TRBV7-2 and TRBJ1-5, with 8 bases identical to TRBD1. The CDR3 runs 15 residues. The junction had 6 bases not matched to a gene; V was cut back by 5 bases and J by 3 bases. The germline V gene encodes CDR1 SGHTA and CDR2 FQGNSA. CDR3: CASSIDRGDNQPQHF. CDR3 DNA sequence: TGTGCCAGCAGCATAGACAGGGGTGACAATCAGCCCCAGCATTTT.

The chain combines TRBV28 with TRBJ2-5; 7 bases line up with TRBD1. The V gene's germline CDR1 is MDHEN and CDR2 SYDVKM. V trimming: 3 bases; J trimming: 5 bases; junction bases outside the gene matches: 9. CDR3 length equals 15 residues. The CDR3 DNA reads TGTGCCAGCAGTTTCCCTGGGGCCAGGGGGGAGACCCAGTACTTC. It specifies CASSFPGARGETQYF.

V and J are TRBV14 and TRBJ2-7; TRBD1 is a possible D gene (6 bases). Germline assignment: CDR1 SGHDN and CDR2 FVKESK. This CDR3 spans 15 amino acids. Trimming shortened V by 1 base and J by 7 bases, and 17 bases separated the two germline ends. Here the CDR3 reads CASSQATGPTTEQYF. Here the CDR3 DNA reads TGTGCCAGCAGCCAAGCGACAGGTCCTACTACTGAGCAGTACTTC. Variable domain in full (rest from reference TRBV14 and TRBJ2-7): EAGVTQFPSHSVIEKGQTVTLRCDPISGHDNLYWYRRVMGKEIKFLLHFVKESKQDESGMPNNRFLAERTGGTYSTLKVQPAELEDSGVYFCASSQATGPTTEQYFGPGTRLTVT.

The CDR3 coding sequence is TGTGCCAGCAGTTACACGACAGGGAACACCGGGGAGCTGTTTTTT. This encodes CASSYTTGNTGELFF. The chain employs TRBV6-5 and TRBJ2-2; possible D gene TRBD1, 6 bases. Germline lookup yields CDR1 MNHEY and CDR2 SVGAGI. V was clipped by 2 bases and J by 1 base, with 8 bases between them. This CDR3 comprises 15 residues.

This chain uses TRBV6-1 with TRBJ2-7, with 9 positions matching TRBD2. The CDR3 contains 15 residues. The V segment lost 1 base and the J segment 0 bases; nucleotides outside the gene matches: 1. Germline lookup yields CDR1 MNHNS and CDR2 SASEGT. Here the CDR3 DNA reads TGTGCCAGCAGTGAAGGACTAGCGGTCTCCTACGAGCAGTACTTC. Translation gives CASSEGLAVSYEQYF.

The gene calls are TRBV5-1 and TRBJ2-5; 7 positions match TRBD2. The germline V gene has CDR1 SGHRS and CDR2 YFSETQ. The CDR3 is 15 amino acids. Unmatched junction bases numbered 6, after V lost 0 bases and J lost 4 bases. The CDR3 loop reads CASSLARTSLETQYF. The CDR3, as DNA: TGCGCCAGCAGCTTGGCCCGGACTAGTTTAGAGACCCAGTACTTC.

This clone was detected a few times. This chain joins TRBV28 and TRBJ1-1; TRBD1 is a possible D gene (5 bases). From germline, CDR1 is MDHEN and CDR2 SYDVKM. Between the trimmed V and J ends, which lost 6 bases and 3 bases, there was a span of 11 bases. This CDR3 comprises 13 residues. The CDR3 bases are TGTGCCAGCAGACGAACCAGGGACACTGAAGCTTTCTTT. Residues: CASRRTRDTEAFF.

The chain has TRBV6-1 and TRBJ1-2; D ambiguous. This CDR3 spans 13 amino acids. Looked up from germline, CDR1 is MNHNS and CDR2 is SASEGT. Trimming shortened V by 2 bases and J by 4 bases, and 8 bases separated the two germline ends. DNA of the CDR3: TGTGCCAGCAGTGAATCCGGAGTCTATGGCTACACCTTC. It is translated as CASSESGVYGYTF.

The chain couples TRBV19 to TRBJ1-1; 9 nucleotides agree with TRBD1. The CDR3 runs 16 residues. Germline assignment: CDR1 LNHDA and CDR2 SQIVND (reference sequence). After removal of 5 bases from V and 5 bases from J, the junction contained 12 bases not matched to a gene. The CDR3 is CASSDGTGRIGTEAFF. The CDR3 region has the DNA TGTGCCAGTAGTGACGGGACAGGGAGGATTGGGACTGAAGCTTTCTTT.

The genes are TRBV28 and TRBJ2-7; the match to TRBD1 covers 8 bases. The CDR3 sequence is 13 residues long. V shed 11 bases and J 4 bases; nucleotides not matched to a gene: 10. The germline V gene encodes CDR1 MDHEN and CDR2 SYDVKM. DNA for the CDR3: TGTGCCGCGGCCCAGGGGGCAAAGTACGAGCAGTACTTC. This translates into CAAAQGAKYEQYF.

V is TRBV13 and J is TRBJ2-3; D is unclear. The V gene lost 5 bases and the J gene lost 5 bases, with 11 bases spanning the gap. Germline CDR1 PRHDT, CDR2 FYEKMQ (reference sequence). The CDR3 contains 13 residues. The CDR3 sequence is CASSPRSVDTQYF. The CDR3 nucleotides are TGTGCCAGCAGCCCTAGAAGTGTAGATACGCAGTATTTT.